Sequencing of this TCR beta chain was carried out in a study of cytomegalovirus exposure and HLA in healthy donors. Study-level results: Researchers reported that three CMV-associated chains were confirmed in vitro as CMV antigen-specific.

The PCR had 60 Vbeta and 13 Jbeta primers. Libraries were prepared by immunoSEQ multiplex PCR; TCRdb keeps only in-frame clonotypes and omits some of them. Of a few hundred thousand clones listed, about 80% were seen once; the top ten hold about 0.28%. Comments on this clone: Antigen unknown.

The CDR3 loop spans 16 amino acids. The ends were cut back, 3 bases at V and 2 bases at J, with 16 bases in the middle. Germline CDR1 SNHLY, CDR2 FYNNEI. This chain links TRBV2 with TRBJ1-1; possibly TRBD1 for D (6 bases). The source material was PBMCs. The TCR was taken from a girl aged 2 to 10 in good health and CMV-seronegative. The CDR3 nucleotides are TGTGCCAGCAGTGAGAACCCGGCAGGGGTAAACACTGAAGCTTTCTTT. It translates to CASSENPAGVNTEAFF.